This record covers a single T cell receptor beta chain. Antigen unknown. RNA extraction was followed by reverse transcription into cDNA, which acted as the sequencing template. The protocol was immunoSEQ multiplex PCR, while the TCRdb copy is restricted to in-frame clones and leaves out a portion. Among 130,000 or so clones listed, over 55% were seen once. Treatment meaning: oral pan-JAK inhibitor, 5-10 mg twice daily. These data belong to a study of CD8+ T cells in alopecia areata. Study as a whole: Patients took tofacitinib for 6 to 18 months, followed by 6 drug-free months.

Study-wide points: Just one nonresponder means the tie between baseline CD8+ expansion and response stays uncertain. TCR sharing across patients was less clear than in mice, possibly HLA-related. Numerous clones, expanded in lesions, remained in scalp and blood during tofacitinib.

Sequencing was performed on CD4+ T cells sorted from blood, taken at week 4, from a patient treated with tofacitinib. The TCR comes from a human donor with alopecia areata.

CDR3 sequence: CSVGQGAPSTGELFF. The CDR3 coding sequence is TGCAGCGTTGGCCAGGGGGCGCCCAGCACCGGGGAGCTGTTTTTT. The chain employs TRBV29-1 and TRBJ2-2; 8 bases fit TRBD1. Germline V gives CDR1 SQVTM, CDR2 ANQGSEA. J lost 4 bases, V lost 4 bases, and 8 bases had no gene match. This CDR3 is 15 amino acids long.